This T cell receptor beta chain was sequenced during a study of T cells in Graves' hyperthyroidism and ophthalmopathy. Exclusion of a patient resulted from uncontrolled infection, other autoimmune disease, pregnancy or lactation. The investigators amplified TCR beta CDR3 regions from RNA transcripts. First-round RT-PCR of the TCR CDR3 relied on the HTBI primer set. TCRdb reprocessed the multiplex PCR reads via MiXCR and lists one record per CDR3 protein. The sample records roughly 360,000 distinct CDR3 sequences, roughly 12% being singletons. This clonotype was seen ten or more times. This sequence was found in a man aged 25 to 40 with Graves' hyperthyroidism that later progressed to Graves' ophthalmopathy. Sequenced sample: blood.

Written as DNA, the CDR3 is TGTGCCAGCAGTTGGGGGGGCCACGAGCAGTACTTC. Protein sequence: CASSWGGHEQYF. The chain employs TRBV6-1 and TRBJ2-7; the D gene is possibly TRBD2 (7 bases). The V gene's germline CDR1 is MNHNS and CDR2 SASEGT. The V gene lost 5 bases and the J gene lost 5 bases, with 10 bases spanning the gap. The CDR3 length is 12 residues.